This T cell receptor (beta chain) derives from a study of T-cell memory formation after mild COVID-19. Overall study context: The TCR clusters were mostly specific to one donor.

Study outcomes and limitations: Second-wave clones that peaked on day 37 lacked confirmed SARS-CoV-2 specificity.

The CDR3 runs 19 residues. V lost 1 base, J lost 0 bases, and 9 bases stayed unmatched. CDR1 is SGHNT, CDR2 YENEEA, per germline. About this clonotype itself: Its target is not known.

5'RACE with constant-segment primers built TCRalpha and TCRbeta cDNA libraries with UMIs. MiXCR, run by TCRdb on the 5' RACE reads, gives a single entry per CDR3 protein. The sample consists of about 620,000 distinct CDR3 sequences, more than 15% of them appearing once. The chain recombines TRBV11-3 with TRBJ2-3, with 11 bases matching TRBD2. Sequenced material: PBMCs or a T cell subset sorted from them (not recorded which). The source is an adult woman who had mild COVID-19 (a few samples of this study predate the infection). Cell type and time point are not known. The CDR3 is CASSLGMLAGGLSTDTQYF. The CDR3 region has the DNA TGTGCCAGCAGCTTAGGGATGCTAGCGGGAGGCCTTAGCACAGATACGCAGTATTTT.